This section outlines one T cell receptor (beta chain) sequence together with its context. Antigen unknown. TCRdb re-analysed the RT-PCR reads in MiXCR, keeping a single row per CDR3 protein. The sample consists of roughly 700,000 distinct CDR3 sequences, approximately 15% of them appearing once. These data come from a study of response to subunit inactivated influenza vaccine. Study conclusions and caveats: The authors suggested that every seasonal influenza vaccination recruits few new T cells.

Trimming removed 5 bases from V and 0 bases from J, with 18 bases in between. The CDR3 loop spans 16 amino acids. Germline CDR1 reads SGHRS; CDR2 reads YFSETQ. The chain employs TRBV5-1 and TRBJ2-7; TRBD1 is a possible D gene (6 bases). Sequencing used PBMCs from blood, obtained less than 15 days before vaccination. The sequence derives from a man in his fifties or sixties who received an inactivated influenza vaccine. The CDR3 coding sequence is TGCGCCAGCAGAACCTCCGGGACAATTAGCTCCTACGAGCAGTACTTC. Its translation: CASRTSGTISSYEQYF.